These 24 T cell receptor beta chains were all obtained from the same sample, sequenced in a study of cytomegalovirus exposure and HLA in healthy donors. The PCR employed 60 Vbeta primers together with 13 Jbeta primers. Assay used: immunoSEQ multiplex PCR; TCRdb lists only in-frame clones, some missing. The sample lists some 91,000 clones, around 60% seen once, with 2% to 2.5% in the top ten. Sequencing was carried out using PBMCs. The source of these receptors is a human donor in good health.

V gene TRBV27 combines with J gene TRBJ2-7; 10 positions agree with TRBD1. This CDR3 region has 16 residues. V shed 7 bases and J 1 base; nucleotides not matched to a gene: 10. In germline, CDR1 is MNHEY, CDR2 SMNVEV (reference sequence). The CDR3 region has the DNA TGTGCCAGCATGGGGTCTCCGGGACAGGGGTCCTACGAGCAGTACTTC. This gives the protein CASMGSPGQGSYEQYF.

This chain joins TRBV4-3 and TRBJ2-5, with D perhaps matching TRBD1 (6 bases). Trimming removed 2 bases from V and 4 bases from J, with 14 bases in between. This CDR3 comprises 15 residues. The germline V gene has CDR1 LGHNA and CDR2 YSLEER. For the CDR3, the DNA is TGCGCCAGCAGCCAAACGGCAGGGGCGTTAGAGACCCAGTACTTC. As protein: CASSQTAGALETQYF.

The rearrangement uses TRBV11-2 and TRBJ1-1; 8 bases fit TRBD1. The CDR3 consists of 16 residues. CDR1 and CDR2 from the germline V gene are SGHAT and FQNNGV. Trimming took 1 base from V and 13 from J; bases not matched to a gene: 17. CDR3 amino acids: CASSLGGRQGWLGDFF. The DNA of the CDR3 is TGTGCCAGCAGCTTAGGGGGGCGACAGGGGTGGTTGGGTGATTTCTTT.

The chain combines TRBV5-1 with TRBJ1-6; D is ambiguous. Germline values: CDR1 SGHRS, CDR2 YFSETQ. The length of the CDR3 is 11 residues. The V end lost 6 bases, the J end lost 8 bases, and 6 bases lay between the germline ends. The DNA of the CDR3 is TGCGCCAGCACTAACGATTCACCCCTCCACTTT. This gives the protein CASTNDSPLHF.

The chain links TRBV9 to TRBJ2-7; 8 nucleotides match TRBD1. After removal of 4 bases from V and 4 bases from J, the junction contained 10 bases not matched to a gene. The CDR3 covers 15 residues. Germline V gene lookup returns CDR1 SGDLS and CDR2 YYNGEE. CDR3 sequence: CASSFWDRLGYEQYF. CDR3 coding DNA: TGTGCCAGCAGCTTCTGGGACAGGCTGGGGTACGAGCAGTACTTC. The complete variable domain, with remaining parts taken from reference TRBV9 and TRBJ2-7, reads DSGVTQTPKHLITATGQRVTLRCSPRSGDLSVYWYQQSLDQGLQFLIQYYNGEERAKGNILERFSAQQFPDLHSELNLSSLELGDSALYFCASSFWDRLGYEQYFGPGTRLTVT.

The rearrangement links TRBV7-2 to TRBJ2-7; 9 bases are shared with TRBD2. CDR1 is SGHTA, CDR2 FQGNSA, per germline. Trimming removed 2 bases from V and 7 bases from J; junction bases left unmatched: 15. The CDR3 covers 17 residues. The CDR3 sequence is CASSLSLAGTRPREQYF. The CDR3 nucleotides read TGTGCCAGCAGCTTAAGCCTAGCGGGGACCCGCCCTCGGGAGCAGTACTTC.

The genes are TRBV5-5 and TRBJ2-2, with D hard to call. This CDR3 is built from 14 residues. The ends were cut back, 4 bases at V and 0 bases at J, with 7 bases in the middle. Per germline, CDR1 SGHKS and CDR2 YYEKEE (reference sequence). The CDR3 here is CASSQTPNTGELFF. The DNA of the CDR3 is TGTGCCAGCAGCCAGACACCGAACACCGGGGAGCTGTTTTTT.

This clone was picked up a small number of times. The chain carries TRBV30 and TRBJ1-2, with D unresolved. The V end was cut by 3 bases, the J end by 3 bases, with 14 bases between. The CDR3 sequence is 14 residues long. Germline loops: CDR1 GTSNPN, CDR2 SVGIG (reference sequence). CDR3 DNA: TGTGCCTGGAGCGCTAGTCCCTGGGACTATGGCTACACCTTC. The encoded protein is CAWSASPWDYGYTF. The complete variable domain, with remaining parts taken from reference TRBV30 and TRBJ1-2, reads SQTIHQWPATLVQPVGSPLSLECTVEGTSNPNLYWYRQAAGRGLQLLFYSVGIGQISSEVPQNLSASRPQDRQFILSSKKLLLSDSGFYLCAWSASPWDYGYTFGSGTRLTVV.

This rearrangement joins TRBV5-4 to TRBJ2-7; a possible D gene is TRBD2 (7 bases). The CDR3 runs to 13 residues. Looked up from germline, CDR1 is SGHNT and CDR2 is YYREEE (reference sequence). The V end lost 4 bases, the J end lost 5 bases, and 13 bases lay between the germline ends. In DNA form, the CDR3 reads TGTGCCAGCAGCGAGAGGGGGGGCGACGAGCAGTACTTC. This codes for CASSERGGDEQYF.

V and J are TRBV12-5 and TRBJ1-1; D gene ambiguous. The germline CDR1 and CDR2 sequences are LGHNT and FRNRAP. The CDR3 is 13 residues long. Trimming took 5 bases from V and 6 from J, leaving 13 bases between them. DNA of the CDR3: TGTGCTAGTGGTCAGTCCGGGAGGCCTGAAGCTTTCTTT. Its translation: CASGQSGRPEAFF. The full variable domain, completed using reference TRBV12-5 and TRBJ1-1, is DARVTQTPRHKVTEMGQEVTMRCQPILGHNTVFWYRQTMMQGLELLAYFRNRAPLDDSGMPKDRFSAEMPDATLATLKIQPSEPRDSAVYFCASGQSGRPEAFFGQGTRLTVV.

CDR3 amino acids: CASSPRGRQPQHF. The CDR3 DNA sequence: TGTGCCAGTAGTCCCAGGGGACGTCAGCCCCAGCATTTT. V and J are TRBV19 and TRBJ1-5; possibly TRBD1 for D (6 bases). CDR1 is LNHDA and CDR2 is SQIVND in the germline V gene (reference sequence). V lost 5 bases and J 6 bases, leaving 11 bases between the germline ends. CDR3 length: 13 amino acids.

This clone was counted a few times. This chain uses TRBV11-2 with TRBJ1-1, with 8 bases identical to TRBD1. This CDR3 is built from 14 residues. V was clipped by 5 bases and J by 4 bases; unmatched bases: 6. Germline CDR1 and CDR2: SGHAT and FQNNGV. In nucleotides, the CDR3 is TGTGCCAGCAGCCTACAGGGGGGAGGCACTGAAGCTTTCTTT. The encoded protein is CASSLQGGGTEAFF.

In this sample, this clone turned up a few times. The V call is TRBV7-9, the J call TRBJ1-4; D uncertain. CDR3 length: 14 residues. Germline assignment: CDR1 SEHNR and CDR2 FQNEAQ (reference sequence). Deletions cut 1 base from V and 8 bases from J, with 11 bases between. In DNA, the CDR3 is TGTGCCAGCAGCTTAGGTCCGGGGATGGAAAAACTGTTTTTT. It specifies CASSLGPGMEKLFF. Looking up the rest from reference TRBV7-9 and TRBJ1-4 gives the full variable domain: DTGVSQNPRHKITKRGQNVTFRCDPISEHNRLYWYRQTLGQGPEFLTYFQNEAQLEKSRLLSDRFSAERPKGSFSTLEIQRTEQGDSAMYLCASSLGPGMEKLFFGSGTQLSVL.

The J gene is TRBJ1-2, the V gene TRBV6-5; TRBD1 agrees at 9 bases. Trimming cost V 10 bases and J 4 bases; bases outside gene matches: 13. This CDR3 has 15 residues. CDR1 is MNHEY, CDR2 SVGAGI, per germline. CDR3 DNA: TGTGCCACCACACTCGGACAGGGGTTTACCTATGGCTACACCTTC. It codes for CATTLGQGFTYGYTF.

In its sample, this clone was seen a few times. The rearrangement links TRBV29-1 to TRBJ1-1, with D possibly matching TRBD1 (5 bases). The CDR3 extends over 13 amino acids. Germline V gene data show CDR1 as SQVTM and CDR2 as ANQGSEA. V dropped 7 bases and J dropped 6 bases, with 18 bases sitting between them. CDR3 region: CSAQGRGGAEAFF. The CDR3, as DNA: TGCAGCGCTCAGGGAAGGGGAGGAGCTGAAGCTTTCTTT.

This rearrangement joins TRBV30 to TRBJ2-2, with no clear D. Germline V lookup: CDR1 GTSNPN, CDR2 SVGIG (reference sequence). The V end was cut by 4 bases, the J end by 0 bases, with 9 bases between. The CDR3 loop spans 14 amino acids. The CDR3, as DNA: TGTGCCTGGATGTTAACAGCGAACACCGGGGAGCTGTTTTTT. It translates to CAWMLTANTGELFF.

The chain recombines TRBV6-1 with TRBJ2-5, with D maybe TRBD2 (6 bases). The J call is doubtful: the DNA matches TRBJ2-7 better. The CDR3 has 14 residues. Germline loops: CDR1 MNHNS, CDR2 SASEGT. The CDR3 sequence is CASSDPGDYYEQYF. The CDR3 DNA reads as TGTGCCAGCAGTGATCCGGGGGATTACTACGAGCAGTACTTC.

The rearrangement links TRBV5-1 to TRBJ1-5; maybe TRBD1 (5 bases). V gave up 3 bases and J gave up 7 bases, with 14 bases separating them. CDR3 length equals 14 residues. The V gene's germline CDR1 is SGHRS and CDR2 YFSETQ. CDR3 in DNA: TGCGCCAGCAGCTGGGACGCCGGAGGGCAGCCCCAGCATTTT. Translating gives CASSWDAGGQPQHF.

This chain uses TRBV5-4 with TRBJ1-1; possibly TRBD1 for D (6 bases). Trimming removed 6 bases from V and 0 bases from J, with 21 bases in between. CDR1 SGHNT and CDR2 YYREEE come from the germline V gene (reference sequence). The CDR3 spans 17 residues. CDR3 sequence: CASTQGWVGALNTEAFF. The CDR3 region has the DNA TGTGCCAGCACACAGGGTTGGGTCGGTGCGTTGAACACTGAAGCTTTCTTT.

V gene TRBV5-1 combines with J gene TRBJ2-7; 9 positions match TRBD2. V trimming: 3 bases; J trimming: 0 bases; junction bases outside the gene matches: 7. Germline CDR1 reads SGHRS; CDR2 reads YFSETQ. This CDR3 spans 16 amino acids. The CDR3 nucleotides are TGCGCCAGCAGCTCGGGACTAGCACCGAGCTCCTACGAGCAGTACTTC. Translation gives CASSSGLAPSSYEQYF.

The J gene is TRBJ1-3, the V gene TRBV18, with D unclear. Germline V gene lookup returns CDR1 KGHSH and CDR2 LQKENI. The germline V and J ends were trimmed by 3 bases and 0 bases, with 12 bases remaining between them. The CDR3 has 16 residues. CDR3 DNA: TGTGCCAGCTCACCCCTACCTAGCCCCTCTGGAAACACCATATATTTT. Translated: CASSPLPSPSGNTIYF.

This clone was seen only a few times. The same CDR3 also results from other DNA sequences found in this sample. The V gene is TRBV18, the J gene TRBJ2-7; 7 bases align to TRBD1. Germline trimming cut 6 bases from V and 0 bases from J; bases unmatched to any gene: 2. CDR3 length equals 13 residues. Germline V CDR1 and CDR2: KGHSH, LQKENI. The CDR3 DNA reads TGTGCCAGCTCTCGGGACAGCTCCTACGAGCAGTACTTC. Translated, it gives CASSRDSSYEQYF.

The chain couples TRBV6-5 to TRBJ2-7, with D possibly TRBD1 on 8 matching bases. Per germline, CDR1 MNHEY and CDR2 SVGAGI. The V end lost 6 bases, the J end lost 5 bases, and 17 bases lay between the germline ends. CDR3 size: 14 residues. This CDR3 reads CASSSWTGRDEQYF. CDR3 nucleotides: TGTGCCAGCAGCTCGTGGACAGGGAGGGACGAGCAGTACTTC.

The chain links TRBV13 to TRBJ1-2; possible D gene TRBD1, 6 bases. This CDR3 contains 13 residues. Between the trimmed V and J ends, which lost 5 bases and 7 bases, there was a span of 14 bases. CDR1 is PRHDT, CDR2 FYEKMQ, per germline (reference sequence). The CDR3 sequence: CASSTTGTGGYTF. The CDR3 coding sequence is TGTGCCAGCAGCACCACAGGGACCGGTGGCTACACCTTC.